One sample yielded the 32 T cell receptor beta chains listed below, sequenced in a study of cytomegalovirus exposure and HLA in healthy donors. The PCR ran on 60 Vbeta and 13 Jbeta primers. The protocol was immunoSEQ multiplex PCR, while the TCRdb copy is restricted to in-frame clones and leaves out a portion. The sample consists of roughly 190,000 clones, approximately 80% of them appearing once. Input material: PBMCs. These receptors were taken from a woman between 50 and 59 years old in good health and CMV-seropositive.

This chain connects TRBV6-5 to TRBJ1-6, with D hard to call. Trimming shortened V by 6 bases and J by 0 bases, and 9 bases separated the two germline ends. There are 15 residues in the CDR3. CDR1 MNHEY and CDR2 SVGAGI come from the germline V gene. The CDR3 spells CASRDMSSYNSPLHF. CDR3 in DNA: TGTGCCAGCAGAGACATGAGCTCCTATAATTCACCCCTCCACTTT.

This rearrangement joins TRBV6-5 to TRBJ1-2, with TRBD1 as a possible D gene (6 bases). The CDR3 is 14 amino acids. V lost 6 bases to trimming and J lost 6 bases, with 17 bases between them. Germline CDR1 is MNHEY and CDR2 is SVGAGI. The CDR3 DNA follows: TGTGCCAGCAGCCGGGACACGTTACACCATGGCTACACCTTC. Protein: CASSRDTLHHGYTF.

The chain links TRBV5-1 to TRBJ2-7; TRBD1 agrees at 8 bases. V gave up 8 bases and J gave up 7 bases; unmatched junction bases: 17. CDR1 is SGHRS, CDR2 YFSETQ, per germline. This CDR3 comprises 15 residues. The CDR3 nucleotides are TGCGCCAGTACCGAACCCTCTGGGACAGGTCGGGAGCAGTACTTC. Translation gives CASTEPSGTGREQYF.

Notes on this clone: Within the sample, other DNA sequences also encode this same CDR3. The chain links TRBV18 to TRBJ1-5; D gene unclear. Germline lookup yields CDR1 KGHSH and CDR2 LQKENI. V was shortened by 3 bases and J by 4 bases, with 7 bases between the two germline ends. CDR3 length equals 13 residues. CDR3 residues: CASSPTENQPQHF. CDR3 DNA sequence: TGTGCCAGCTCACCCACTGAGAATCAGCCCCAGCATTTT.

This sequence joins TRBV6-5 and TRBJ2-3; the match to TRBD1 covers 9 bases. Unmatched junction bases numbered 6, after V lost 6 bases and J lost 5 bases. Germline assignment: CDR1 MNHEY and CDR2 SVGAGI. The CDR3 runs to 14 residues. DNA of the CDR3: TGTGCCAGCAGCTACAGGGGGCGAGGAGATACGCAGTATTTT. Amino acid sequence: CASSYRGRGDTQYF.

This CDR3 reads CASSRGQGGQRKLFF. The CDR3 bases are TGTGCCAGCAGTCGCGGACAGGGGGGTCAAAGGAAACTGTTTTTT. This chain links TRBV28 with TRBJ1-4, with 10 bases fitting TRBD1. The length of the CDR3 is 15 residues. Germline V lookup: CDR1 MDHEN, CDR2 SYDVKM. Trimming cost V 5 bases and J 11 bases; bases outside gene matches: 11.

Worth noting for this clone: The identical CDR3 is also encoded by other nucleotide sequences in the sample. This sequence joins TRBV6-6 and TRBJ2-7; D gene uncertain. This CDR3 region has 14 residues. The germline V gene encodes CDR1 MNHNY and CDR2 SVGAGI (reference sequence). Trimming pared 2 bases from V and 1 base from J, leaving 9 bases between. DNA for the CDR3: TGTGCCAGCAGTTACCGGCAGGCGTCCTACGAGCAGTACTTC. This translates into CASSYRQASYEQYF.

The chain has TRBV7-8 and TRBJ2-7, with 7 bases identical to TRBD1. The trim removed 2 bases at V and 2 bases at J, leaving 9 bases unmatched. CDR3 length: 16 residues. Germline CDR1 SGHVS, CDR2 FQNEAQ. CDR3 protein: CASSLPGTAPAYEQYF. Here the CDR3 DNA reads TGTGCCAGCAGCTTACCGGGGACAGCCCCTGCCTACGAGCAGTACTTC.

V gene TRBV5-1 combines with J gene TRBJ2-3; 7 bases agree with TRBD1. The CDR3 is 15 residues long. Per the germline V gene, CDR1 is SGHRS and CDR2 is YFSETQ. Trimming cost V 2 bases and J 6 bases; bases outside gene matches: 9. The DNA of the CDR3 is TGCGCCAGCAGCTTACAGGGGAAAATAGGGGATACGCAGTATTTT. Translation gives CASSLQGKIGDTQYF.

This clone was counted only a few times. The gene calls are TRBV6-5 and TRBJ2-3, with D maybe TRBD2 (5 bases). The CDR3 loop spans 14 amino acids. The V end lost 7 bases, the J end lost 11 bases, and 22 bases lay between the germline ends. Germline CDR1 is MNHEY and CDR2 is SVGAGI. CDR3 protein: CASILRENQIGQYF. The CDR3 DNA sequence: TGTGCCAGCATCCTACGGGAAAACCAGATTGGGCAGTATTTT.

V usage is TRBV6-5 and J usage is TRBJ2-3; D remains unclear. The CDR3 totals 13 residues. Per germline, CDR1 MNHEY and CDR2 SVGAGI. V shed 6 bases and J shed 2 bases, with 9 bases lying between them. DNA of the CDR3: TGTGCCAGCAGAACTACCTCCACAGATACGCAGTATTTT. It is translated as CASRTTSTDTQYF.

This clone was seen a few times. J is TRBJ1-6 and V is TRBV6-9; 7 nucleotides match TRBD1. Germline V lookup: CDR1 MNHGY, CDR2 SVAAGI. The CDR3 has 13 residues. The ends lost 10 bases at V and 10 bases at J; junction bases unmatched: 10. CDR3 DNA: TGTGCCACAACGGGGACAGAGCACTCACCCCTCCACTTT. Translated, it gives CATTGTEHSPLHF.

The count of this clone is one. The V gene is TRBV27, the J gene TRBJ2-7, with 8 bases that match TRBD1. Germline assignment: CDR1 MNHEY and CDR2 SMNVEV (reference sequence). The CDR3 is 17 amino acids. V lost 2 bases to trimming and J lost 0 bases; unmatched junction nucleotides: 9. The CDR3 spells CASSLIGQGAHSYEQYF. CDR3 nucleotide sequence: TGTGCCAGCAGTTTAATCGGTCAGGGGGCTCACTCCTACGAGCAGTACTTC.

This chain joins TRBV18 and TRBJ1-3, with a possible D match to TRBD1 (5 bases). The CDR3 extends over 17 amino acids. The V and J ends lost 0 bases and 5 bases respectively, with 17 bases between them. Per germline, CDR1 KGHSH and CDR2 LQKENI. CDR3 residues: CASSPPMGGTGRNTIYF. CDR3 sequence (DNA): TGTGCCAGCTCACCACCGATGGGGGGAACTGGAAGAAACACCATATATTTT.

This chain connects TRBV11-3 to TRBJ2-3, with 12 bases aligning to TRBD2. The trim removed 3 bases at V and 7 bases at J, leaving 5 bases unmatched. The CDR3 consists of 15 residues. Germline CDR1 and CDR2: SGHNT and YENEEA. The CDR3, as DNA: TGTGCCAGCAGCTTGGCTAGCGGGGGGGGGAATACGCAGTATTTT. It codes for CASSLASGGGNTQYF.

This chain uses TRBV7-2 with TRBJ2-3; D is ambiguous. CDR1 is SGHTA and CDR2 is FQGNSA in the germline V gene. CDR3 length: 12 residues. V was pared by 5 bases and J by 7 bases, with 10 bases between. CDR3 nucleotide sequence: TGTGCCAGCAGCGGAAACTACAATACGCAGTATTTT. Residues: CASSGNYNTQYF.

The V and J genes are TRBV7-2 and TRBJ1-1; D gene uncertain. The CDR3 has 12 amino acids. Germline lookup yields CDR1 SGHTA and CDR2 FQGNSA. The V end was cut by 0 bases, the J end by 8 bases, with 7 bases between. The CDR3 is CASSLASLEAFF. The DNA for the CDR3 is TGTGCCAGCAGCTTAGCATCCCTCGAAGCTTTCTTT. Full variable domain (outside the CDR3, taken from reference TRBV7-2 and TRBJ1-1): GAGVSQSPSNKVTEKGKDVELRCDPISGHTALYWYRQSLGQGLEFLIYFQGNSAPDKSGLPSDRFSAERTGGSVSTLTIQRTQQEDSAVYLCASSLASLEAFFGQGTRLTVV.

This chain uses TRBV30 with TRBJ2-6; weak D call: TRBD1 (6 bases). Germline loops: CDR1 GTSNPN, CDR2 SVGIG (reference sequence). The CDR3 is 15 amino acids. Trimming removed 3 bases at V and 3 bases at J, with 12 bases between. Here the CDR3 reads CAWRPQGFGANVLTF. DNA of the CDR3: TGTGCCTGGAGGCCCCAGGGGTTTGGGGCCAACGTCCTGACTTTC. Using reference TRBV30 and TRBJ2-6 for the parts outside the CDR3, the full variable domain is SQTIHQWPATLVQPVGSPLSLECTVEGTSNPNLYWYRQAAGRGLQLLFYSVGIGQISSEVPQNLSASRPQDRQFILSSKKLLLSDSGFYLCAWRPQGFGANVLTFGAGSRLTVL.

The CDR3 bases are TGCGCCAGCAGAGAATCCGGGACAGGGAATCAGCCCCAGCATTTT. Protein: CASRESGTGNQPQHF. The chain has TRBV10-2 and TRBJ1-5, with 9 bases identical to TRBD1. The trim removed 6 bases at V and 4 bases at J, leaving 7 bases unmatched. CDR3 length: 15 amino acids. Per the germline V gene, CDR1 is WSHSY and CDR2 is SAAADI.

V is TRBV10-2 and J is TRBJ1-1; possible D gene TRBD1, 6 bases. Looked up from germline, CDR1 is WSHSY and CDR2 is SAAADI. The germline V and J ends were trimmed by 10 bases and 5 bases, with 14 bases remaining between them. The CDR3 consists of 12 residues. The CDR3 coding sequence is TGCGCCAATAGGGGGGGCAGGACTGAAGCTTTCTTT. This sequence encodes CANRGGRTEAFF.

This chain links TRBV27 with TRBJ1-2, with TRBD1 matching over 9 bases. J gave up 7 bases and V 4 bases, and 10 bases lay outside the gene matches. This CDR3 has 15 amino acids. Per the germline V gene, CDR1 is MNHEY and CDR2 is SMNVEV (reference sequence). This chain's CDR3 is CASSSWDRVLGGYTF. In DNA form, the CDR3 reads TGTGCCAGCAGTTCGTGGGACAGGGTCCTTGGTGGCTACACCTTC.

The chain joins TRBV27 to TRBJ2-7, with 9 bases lining up with TRBD1. Trimming at V came to 6 bases and at J to 3 bases, leaving 9 bases not matched to a gene. Per the germline V gene, CDR1 is MNHEY and CDR2 is SMNVEV (reference sequence). CDR3 size: 15 residues. DNA for the CDR3: TGTGCCAGCAGAGTGGGACAGGGTCGGAACTACGAGCAGTACTTC. It encodes CASRVGQGRNYEQYF.

The chain recombines TRBV7-2 with TRBJ2-7; unclear D gene. The length of the CDR3 is 12 residues. Between the trimmed V and J ends, which lost 5 bases and 3 bases, there was a span of 8 bases. CDR1 is SGHTA and CDR2 is FQGNSA in the germline V gene. In DNA, the CDR3 is TGTGCCAGCAGCGACGACAACTACGAGCAGTACTTC. Protein product: CASSDDNYEQYF.

As DNA, the CDR3 is TGCGCCAGCAGCTTGGCGGCTAGCGGGTACCAAGAGACCCAGTACTTC. It encodes CASSLAASGYQETQYF. The V call is TRBV5-1, the J call TRBJ2-5, with 8 bases fitting TRBD2. Germline-derived CDR1 and CDR2 are SGHRS and YFSETQ. This CDR3 is 16 amino acids long. Trimming removed 0 bases from V and 0 bases from J; junction bases left unmatched: 4.

The V and J genes are TRBV30 and TRBJ1-5; D unclear. CDR1 and CDR2 (germline): GTSNPN, SVGIG (reference sequence). The V gene lost 3 bases and the J gene lost 7 bases, with 16 bases spanning the gap. This CDR3 is 14 amino acids long. The DNA for the CDR3 is TGTGCCTGGAGGAATGCTGGAGCGGGGCAGCCCCAGCATTTT. Amino acid sequence: CAWRNAGAGQPQHF.

The CDR3 reads CASSLGRTRTDTQYF. The CDR3 DNA reads TGCGCCAGCAGCTTGGGCAGGACACGCACAGATACGCAGTATTTT. This chain connects TRBV5-1 to TRBJ2-3, with D possibly TRBD1 on 5 matching bases. Trimming removed 0 bases from V and 1 base from J, with 9 bases in between. CDR3 length equals 15 residues. Germline V gene lookup returns CDR1 SGHRS and CDR2 YFSETQ.

The V gene is TRBV28, the J gene TRBJ1-2, with D possibly being TRBD1 (5 bases). The germline V gene encodes CDR1 MDHEN and CDR2 SYDVKM. The CDR3 sequence is 13 residues long. V was cut by 3 bases and J by 4 bases, with 9 bases left in between. The CDR3 coding sequence is TGTGCCAGCAGTTTTGGGAGGGGCTATGGCTACACCTTC. Its protein is CASSFGRGYGYTF.

For this clone: Its ends do not fully match the called genes, so a read error is possible. The chain recombines TRBV7-7 with TRBJ2-5, with a weak D call TRBD2 (7 bases). This CDR3 spans 16 amino acids. Per the germline V gene, CDR1 is SSHAT and CDR2 is FNYEAQ (reference sequence). The CDR3 protein is CASSRFSGGYQETQYF. The CDR3 region has the DNA TGTGCTAGCAGCCGATTTTCGGGGGGCTATCAAGAGACCCAGTACTTC.

The rearrangement uses TRBV2 and TRBJ1-2; 7 nucleotides match TRBD1. V shed 1 base, J shed 2 bases, and the junction held 4 bases outside the gene matches. The CDR3 runs 15 residues. Germline CDR1 reads SNHLY; CDR2 reads FYNNEI. The CDR3 DNA reads TGTGCCAGCAGTGAAGGGGACAGTTCGAACTATGGCTACACCTTC. Translating gives CASSEGDSSNYGYTF.

The rearrangement joins TRBV4-2 to TRBJ1-5, with 8 bases lining up with TRBD1. Looked up from germline, CDR1 is LGHNA and CDR2 is YNFKEQ. CDR3 size: 18 residues. Unmatched junction bases numbered 11, after V lost 0 bases and J lost 4 bases. CDR3 sequence (DNA): TGTGCCAGCAGCCAAGAGGGGCAGGGGGCTTCCCCGAATCAGCCCCAGCATTTT. Translation gives CASSQEGQGASPNQPQHF.

The chain has TRBV11-2 and TRBJ2-6, with TRBD1 identical over 7 bases. V lost 1 base and J lost 0; bases outside the gene matches: 3. The CDR3 length is 17 residues. Per germline, CDR1 SGHAT and CDR2 FQNNGV. CDR3 DNA sequence: TGTGCCAGCAGCTTAGGGACAGGAAGCTCTGGGGCCAACGTCCTGACTTTC. Translation: CASSLGTGSSGANVLTF.

V and J are TRBV6-1 and TRBJ2-7; 7 nucleotides line up with TRBD2. The V segment lost 3 bases and the J segment 9 bases; nucleotides outside the gene matches: 2. CDR1 and CDR2 (germline): MNHNS, SASEGT. This CDR3 spans 11 amino acids. The CDR3 bases are TGTGCCAGCAGTGATACGGGGGGGCAGTACTTC. Amino acids: CASSDTGGQYF.